This is a list of T cell receptor beta chains from one sample in a study of molecular identifiers for immune sequencing clone quantification. MiXCR, applied by TCRdb to the PCR reads, yields one record per CDR3 protein. The table shows approximately 550,000 distinct CDR3 sequences, with roughly 23% occurring only once. The sequencing sample was made of naive CD8+ T cells from blood, with Jurkat cell RNA spiked in. These receptors were obtained from a human donor in good health. Some libraries in this study had Jurkat cell RNA spiked in. Both conserved end residues are part of each CDR3. The order of the fields is V gene, clone size, J gene, D gene, CDR3 DNA, CDR3 protein. A D gene is named only where the DNA matches it firmly. Clone size is shown for a subset of rows, as once, few, many or a class of expanded clone.

v_gene: TRBV6-2/TRBV6-3; abundance: few; j_gene: TRBJ2-2; d_gene: .; CDR3nt: TGTGCCAGCAGTTCCCACAGGGCGAACACCGGGGAGCTGTTTTTT; CDR3aa: CASSSHRANTGELFF
v_gene: TRBV7-9; abundance: few; j_gene: TRBJ2-1; d_gene: .; CDR3nt: TGTGCCAGCAGCTCAGCTTGGGGGTACAATGAGCAGTTCTTC; CDR3aa: CASSSAWGYNEQFF
v_gene: TRBV12-3/TRBV12-4; abundance: .; j_gene: TRBJ2-7; d_gene: .; CDR3nt: TGTGCCAGCAGTCCCCCCCGAGACTACGCCTACGAGCAGTACTTC; CDR3aa: CASSPPRDYAYEQYF
v_gene: TRBV30; abundance: few; j_gene: TRBJ2-3; d_gene: TRBD2; CDR3nt: TGTGCCTGGAGTGTGTTAGCGGGGCTCACAGATACGCAGTATTTT; CDR3aa: CAWSVLAGLTDTQYF
v_gene: TRBV5-1; abundance: many; j_gene: TRBJ1-1; d_gene: TRBD1; CDR3nt: TGCGCCAGCAGCTTGGCGGGGACAGGGACCACTGAAGCTTTCTTT; CDR3aa: CASSLAGTGTTEAFF
v_gene: TRBV6-2/TRBV6-3; abundance: many; j_gene: TRBJ2-2; d_gene: TRBD1; CDR3nt: TGTGCCAGCAGTTACGACAGGGGTTTGACCGGGGAGCTGTTTTTT; CDR3aa: CASSYDRGLTGELFF
v_gene: TRBV10-3; abundance: .; j_gene: TRBJ2-3; d_gene: TRBD2; CDR3nt: TGTGCCATCAGTGAGTCCAGCGGGGGGCAAATCATAGATACGCAGTATTTT; CDR3aa: CAISESSGGQIIDTQYF
v_gene: TRBV4-2; abundance: .; j_gene: TRBJ1-4; d_gene: .; CDR3nt: TGTGCCAGCAGCCAACCGGGTTTCGGAGAGGAAAAACTGTTTTTT; CDR3aa: CASSQPGFGEEKLFF
v_gene: TRBV29-1; abundance: many; j_gene: TRBJ2-2; d_gene: .; CDR3nt: TGCAGCGTTTTTGCGAACACCGGGGAGCTGTTTTTT; CDR3aa: CSVFANTGELFF
v_gene: TRBV12-3/TRBV12-4; abundance: many; j_gene: TRBJ2-5; d_gene: TRBD1; CDR3nt: TGTGCCAGCACAAACGGGACAGAAGAGACCCAGTACTTC; CDR3aa: CASTNGTEETQYF
v_gene: TRBV4-2; abundance: .; j_gene: TRBJ2-3; d_gene: TRBD2; CDR3nt: TGCGCCAGCTGCCAAGAACGCGGACTAGCGGGCACAGATACGCAGTATTTT; CDR3aa: CASCQERGLAGTDTQYF
v_gene: TRBV7-9; abundance: .; j_gene: TRBJ2-7; d_gene: .; CDR3nt: TGTGCCAGCAGCAAAAGTTACTACGAGCAGTACTTC; CDR3aa: CASSKSYYEQYF
v_gene: TRBV7-3; abundance: many; j_gene: TRBJ2-7; d_gene: TRBD2; CDR3nt: TGTGCCAGCAGCCCCACTAGCGGTTTCTCCTACGAGCAGTACTTC; CDR3aa: CASSPTSGFSYEQYF
v_gene: TRBV7-9; abundance: many; j_gene: TRBJ2-3; d_gene: .; CDR3nt: TGTGCCAGCAGCCATAGCGTGGGAAGGGGGTCAGATACGCAGTATTTT; CDR3aa: CASSHSVGRGSDTQYF
v_gene: TRBV9; abundance: many; j_gene: TRBJ2-2; d_gene: .; CDR3nt: TGTGCCAGCAGCGTACAAGGGAACCCCGGGGAGCTGTTTTTT; CDR3aa: CASSVQGNPGELFF
v_gene: TRBV19; abundance: few; j_gene: TRBJ2-7; d_gene: .; CDR3nt: TGTGCCAGTAGTATAGGTCCGGGGGAGACCTACGAGCAGTACTTC; CDR3aa: CASSIGPGETYEQYF
v_gene: TRBV4-1; abundance: .; j_gene: TRBJ2-7; d_gene: .; CDR3nt: TGCGCCAGCAGCCTAACTAGCTCCCGCGAGCAGTACTTC; CDR3aa: CASSLTSSREQYF
v_gene: TRBV6-5; abundance: .; j_gene: TRBJ1-1; d_gene: TRBD1; CDR3nt: TGTGCCAGCAGTTACCTACCCCCTGGACAGGGCGTCACTGAAGCTTTCTTT; CDR3aa: CASSYLPPGQGVTEAFF
v_gene: TRBV12-5; abundance: few; j_gene: TRBJ2-3; d_gene: .; CDR3nt: TGTGCTAGTGGTTTGGGAGATGCGCAGTATTTT; CDR3aa: CASGLGDAQYF
v_gene: TRBV5-3; abundance: few; j_gene: TRBJ2-2; d_gene: TRBD2; CDR3nt: TGTGCCAGAAGCGACGACACTAGCGGGAGCACCGGGGAGCTGTTTTTT; CDR3aa: CARSDDTSGSTGELFF
v_gene: TRBV6-6; abundance: many; j_gene: TRBJ1-1; d_gene: .; CDR3nt: TGTGCCAGCAGTTATACCCGAACAACTGAAGCTTTCTTT; CDR3aa: CASSYTRTTEAFF
v_gene: TRBV6-6; abundance: .; j_gene: TRBJ1-5; d_gene: .; CDR3nt: TGTGCCAGCTTTTCCGGGAATCAGCCCCAGCATTTT; CDR3aa: CASFSGNQPQHF
v_gene: TRBV19; abundance: .; j_gene: TRBJ2-7; d_gene: TRBD1; CDR3nt: TGTGCCAGTAGTTCTCCCGAGACAGGGACCTACGAGCAGTACTTC; CDR3aa: CASSSPETGTYEQYF
v_gene: TRBV7-9; abundance: .; j_gene: TRBJ2-7; d_gene: TRBD1; CDR3nt: TGTGCCAGCAGCTTAGGAAGGACAGGGGGGAGCGAGCAGTACTTC; CDR3aa: CASSLGRTGGSEQYF
v_gene: TRBV5-6; abundance: few; j_gene: TRBJ1-5; d_gene: .; CDR3nt: TGTGCTAGCAGCTTGTGGGGCAGGGTTAATCAGCCCCAGCATTTT; CDR3aa: CASSLWGRVNQPQHF
v_gene: TRBV5-5; abundance: many; j_gene: TRBJ1-1; d_gene: .; CDR3nt: TGTGCCAGCAGCTTGGACAGCAACACTGAAGCTTTCTTT; CDR3aa: CASSLDSNTEAFF
v_gene: TRBV29-1; abundance: .; j_gene: TRBJ1-4; d_gene: .; CDR3nt: TGCCGCGTTGGGGCTGGGCCTGAAAAACTGTTTTTT; CDR3aa: CRVGAGPEKLFF
v_gene: TRBV11-2; abundance: .; j_gene: TRBJ2-3; d_gene: .; CDR3nt: TGTGCCAGCAGCTTCGAGCTGTCGGATACGCAGTATTTT; CDR3aa: CASSFELSDTQYF
v_gene: TRBV4-1; abundance: many; j_gene: TRBJ2-7; d_gene: .; CDR3nt: TGCGCCAGCAGCCTAACCGGGACGGGGTACGAGCAGTACTTC; CDR3aa: CASSLTGTGYEQYF
v_gene: TRBV19; abundance: few; j_gene: TRBJ1-2; d_gene: .; CDR3nt: TGTGCCAGTATAGGGGGGGCGGATGGCTACACCTTC; CDR3aa: CASIGGADGYTF
v_gene: TRBV6-6; abundance: many; j_gene: TRBJ2-7; d_gene: .; CDR3nt: TGTGCCAGCAGTTACTTATTCGGGTCTGAGCAGTACTTC; CDR3aa: CASSYLFGSEQYF
v_gene: TRBV16; abundance: many; j_gene: TRBJ2-3; d_gene: TRBD1; CDR3nt: TGTGCCAGCAGCCAATTGACAGGGGGCGCGACAGATACGCAGTATTTT; CDR3aa: CASSQLTGGATDTQYF
v_gene: TRBV14; abundance: few; j_gene: TRBJ1-6; d_gene: TRBD1; CDR3nt: TGTGCCAGCAGCCAAGCAGGGACAGGGGCCTATAATTCACCCCTCCACTTT; CDR3aa: CASSQAGTGAYNSPLHF
v_gene: TRBV19; abundance: few; j_gene: TRBJ2-3; d_gene: TRBD2; CDR3nt: TGTGCCAGTACCGTGGTAGCGGGGGGGACAGATACGCAGTATTTT; CDR3aa: CASTVVAGGTDTQYF
v_gene: TRBV28; abundance: many; j_gene: TRBJ2-7; d_gene: TRBD1; CDR3nt: TGTGCCAGCATAGGACAGGGCTACGAGCAGTACTTC; CDR3aa: CASIGQGYEQYF
v_gene: TRBV21-1; abundance: .; j_gene: TRBJ2-7; d_gene: .; CDR3nt: TGTGCCAGCAGCAAAGTTCACCCTCGACTAGCGGGAGTTCCTAGAATCTACGAGCAGTACTTC; CDR3aa: CASSKVHPRLAGVPRIYEQYF
v_gene: TRBV5-4; abundance: few; j_gene: TRBJ2-3; d_gene: .; CDR3nt: TGTGCCAGCAGCCCGATGGGGGGGGCCACAGATACGCAGTATTTT; CDR3aa: CASSPMGGATDTQYF
v_gene: TRBV12-3/TRBV12-4; abundance: few; j_gene: TRBJ2-5; d_gene: .; CDR3nt: TGTGCCAGCAGCCTTACCGGGGTTGGGAGGATCCAAGAGACCCAGTACTTC; CDR3aa: CASSLTGVGRIQETQYF
v_gene: TRBV12-5; abundance: few; j_gene: TRBJ2-2; d_gene: .; CDR3nt: TGTGCTAGTGGTTTCTCCGCGGGTCTCCCCGGGGAGCTGTTTTTT; CDR3aa: CASGFSAGLPGELFF
v_gene: TRBV7-9; abundance: few; j_gene: TRBJ2-5; d_gene: .; CDR3nt: TGTGCCAGCAGCTTAATTACAACACCGCAAGAGACCCAGTACTTC; CDR3aa: CASSLITTPQETQYF
v_gene: TRBV19; abundance: .; j_gene: TRBJ1-5; d_gene: .; CDR3nt: TGTGCCAGTAGTATAGTAGGACAGCTTAGCAATCAGCCCCAGCATTTT; CDR3aa: CASSIVGQLSNQPQHF
v_gene: TRBV7-6; abundance: many; j_gene: TRBJ2-1; d_gene: TRBD2; CDR3nt: TGTGCCAGCAGCCCGTGGACTAGCGGGATGAATGAGCAGTTCTTC; CDR3aa: CASSPWTSGMNEQFF
v_gene: TRBV7-9; abundance: many; j_gene: TRBJ1-2; d_gene: .; CDR3nt: TGTGCCAGCAGCCCAGTCCTGCCGTATGGCTACACCTTC; CDR3aa: CASSPVLPYGYTF
v_gene: TRBV16; abundance: many; j_gene: TRBJ1-5; d_gene: .; CDR3nt: TGTGCCAGCAGCCAAACGACAAGATTGGGCAATCAGCCCCAGCATTTT; CDR3aa: CASSQTTRLGNQPQHF
v_gene: TRBV7-8; abundance: few; j_gene: TRBJ1-4; d_gene: TRBD1; CDR3nt: TGTGCCAGCAGCTTAGTAGTGGCAGGGGGCGATGAAAAACTGTTTTTT; CDR3aa: CASSLVVAGGDEKLFF
v_gene: TRBV11-2; abundance: .; j_gene: TRBJ2-7; d_gene: TRBD1; CDR3nt: TGTGCCAGCAGCTTTGCGGACAGGGGGCTATACGAGCAGTACTTC; CDR3aa: CASSFADRGLYEQYF
v_gene: TRBV20-1; abundance: few; j_gene: TRBJ2-5; d_gene: TRBD2; CDR3nt: TGCAGTGCTAGAGACGCACTAGCGGGAGACATCACGCCGGGGACCCAGTACTTC; CDR3aa: CSARDALAGDITPGTQYF
v_gene: TRBV27; abundance: many; j_gene: TRBJ2-5; d_gene: .; CDR3nt: TGTGCCAGCGCTGGCCCCCAAGAGACCCAGTACTTC; CDR3aa: CASAGPQETQYF
v_gene: TRBV10-3; abundance: once; j_gene: TRBJ2-2; d_gene: .; CDR3nt: TGTGCCATCAGTGAGTTGCCATCCGGGGAGCTGTTTTTT; CDR3aa: CAISELPSGELFF
v_gene: TRBV28; abundance: few; j_gene: TRBJ2-7; d_gene: .; CDR3nt: TGTGCCAGCAGGACGGGAGTACCCTATGGCTACGAGCAGTACTTC; CDR3aa: CASRTGVPYGYEQYF
v_gene: TRBV19; abundance: few; j_gene: TRBJ1-1; d_gene: .; CDR3nt: TGTGCCAGTAGTGAAGGACAGTCCAACGGTCAGGGCACTGAAGCTTTCTTT; CDR3aa: CASSEGQSNGQGTEAFF
v_gene: TRBV20-1; abundance: many; j_gene: TRBJ2-5; d_gene: TRBD2; CDR3nt: TGCAGTGCTAGATCGTCGACTAGCGGGAGGGCCGGTTCCCAGTACTTC; CDR3aa: CSARSSTSGRAGSQYF
v_gene: TRBV10-3; abundance: .; j_gene: TRBJ2-1; d_gene: TRBD2; CDR3nt: TGTGCCATCAAGAGTGGGACTAGCTACAATGAGCAGTTCTTC; CDR3aa: CAIKSGTSYNEQFF
v_gene: TRBV5-5; abundance: many; j_gene: TRBJ2-7; d_gene: TRBD2; CDR3nt: TGTGCCAGCAGCTTGTTGGGAGGGGTGGACGAGCAGTACTTC; CDR3aa: CASSLLGGVDEQYF
v_gene: TRBV20-1; abundance: few; j_gene: TRBJ2-7; d_gene: TRBD2; CDR3nt: TGCAGTGCTAGAGACCGCGGGGGGGCTTTCGAGCAGTACTTC; CDR3aa: CSARDRGGAFEQYF